One T cell receptor (beta chain) is described in this entry. As handled by the study authors: By means of reference gene primer amplification, nucleated cell counts were estimated. Generated by immunoSEQ multiplex PCR, the TCRdb table keeps only in-frame clones and is missing some. Clonal size and the V and J genes are those of that table, whereas D and trimming came from the DNA. This table holds 40,000 to 50,000 clones, about 92% found once. These data originate in a study of blood T cell repertoires in COVID-19. In the study overall: Sites in the United States, Italy and Spain provided acute and convalescent COVID-19 samples.

The CDR3 contains 17 residues. The V and J ends lost 0 bases and 2 bases respectively, with 14 bases between them. Germline values: CDR1 LNHNV, CDR2 YYDKDF (reference sequence). Sequenced sample: peripheral blood. The clonotype was recovered from a human donor in a cohort sampled during active COVID-19. The J gene is TRBJ1-3, the V gene TRBV15; the D gene is possibly TRBD1 (5 bases). CDR3 region: CATSRDYGGRTGNTIYF. The CDR3 DNA reads as TGTGCCACCAGCAGAGATTACGGGGGTAGAACTGGAAACACCATATATTTT.